Following are 25 T cell receptor beta chains from one sample sequenced in a study of monozygotic twins with inflammatory bowel disease. With the 5' RACE reads reprocessed, TCRdb shows one record per CDR3 protein and no DNA. The sample's table shows about 300,000 distinct CDR3 sequences. The sequenced sample was blood. The receptors shown here come from a human donor with ulcerative colitis or Crohn's disease, or a healthy co-twin of an affected twin (not recorded which).

The V gene is TRBV19, the J gene TRBJ2-3; TCRdb's D gene call, TRBD1, goes unchecked for lack of DNA. In germline, CDR1 is LNHDA, CDR2 SQIVND (reference sequence). The CDR3 length is 14 residues. CDR3 loop: CASSMNREIDTQYF.

The V gene is TRBV6-2 or TRBV6-3, the J gene TRBJ1-1. CDR1 and CDR2 from the germline V gene are MNHEY and SVGEGT. The CDR3 is 13 residues long. The CDR3 is CASSYGQATEAFF.

The chain couples TRBV7-2 to TRBJ1-2. The CDR3 sequence is 14 residues long. The germline V gene encodes CDR1 SGHTA and CDR2 FQGNSA. CDR3 sequence reads: CASSPRTANYGYTF.

The V gene is TRBV6-1, the J gene TRBJ2-3; with no DNA, the TCRdb D assignment of TRBD1 cannot be verified. The CDR3 is made up of 14 amino acids. Germline CDR1 is MNHNS and CDR2 is SASEGT. The CDR3 sequence: CASSTRDRGLSQYF.

The rearrangement links TRBV27 to TRBJ2-7; the TCRdb call, TRBD1, lacks DNA for checking. The CDR3 length is 16 residues. The germline V gene has CDR1 MNHEY and CDR2 SMNVEV (reference sequence). Here the CDR3 reads CASSWKQGASEYEQYF.

This rearrangement joins TRBV15 to TRBJ1-5; checking the TCRdb D call of TRBD1 is not possible without DNA. Germline CDR1 reads LNHNV; CDR2 reads YYDKDF (reference sequence). The CDR3 runs to 15 residues. Here the CDR3 reads CATSRDTQGNQPQHF.

The V and J genes are TRBV29-1 and TRBJ2-3; there is no DNA to check the TCRdb D call of TRBD2. The germline V gene has CDR1 SQVTM and CDR2 ANQGSEA. The CDR3 length is 15 residues. The chain's CDR3 is CSVKGTSGRTDTQYF.

The chain uses TRBV12-3 or TRBV12-4 and TRBJ2-1; TCRdb names TRBD1, which stays unverified in the absence of DNA. CDR3 length: 15 amino acids. CDR3 region: CASSFFRGGNNEQFF.

The chain combines TRBV5-1 with TRBJ2-1. Per the germline V gene, CDR1 is SGHRS and CDR2 is YFSETQ. The CDR3 extends over 15 amino acids. The CDR3 reads CASHETGGSYNEQFF.

This chain joins TRBV12-3 or TRBV12-4 and TRBJ1-4; TCRdb gives TRBD1 as the D gene, but with no DNA this cannot be confirmed. This CDR3 comprises 13 residues. The CDR3: CASRLQGFEKLFF.

The J gene is TRBJ2-7, the V gene TRBV5-4; the TCRdb D gene call, TRBD1, has no DNA to confirm it. There are 15 residues in the CDR3. The germline CDR1 and CDR2 sequences are SGHNT and YYREEE (reference sequence). CDR3 loop: CAFTTGDRGRSEQYF.

The chain uses TRBV6-5 and TRBJ2-7. The CDR3 extends over 13 amino acids. Germline CDR1 and CDR2: MNHEY and SVGAGI. CDR3 region: CASSYRNLYEQYF.

V usage is TRBV20-1 and J usage is TRBJ2-3; the TCRdb call, TRBD1, lacks DNA for checking. Germline CDR1 is DFQATT and CDR2 is SNEGSKA (reference sequence). This CDR3 region has 11 residues. CDR3 sequence: CSAARGDTQYF.

The chain has TRBV19 and TRBJ2-4; absent DNA, TCRdb's TRBD1 call cannot be checked. Germline loops: CDR1 LNHDA, CDR2 SQIVND (reference sequence). CDR3 size: 15 residues. This CDR3 reads CASSIGPGGWNIQYF.

The V and J genes are TRBV20-1 and TRBJ1-2; TCRdb designates TRBD1, a call that cannot be tested without DNA. This CDR3 contains 12 residues. Germline V gene data show CDR1 as DFQATT and CDR2 as SNEGSKA (reference sequence). This CDR3 reads CSADSWIDGYTF.

The chain carries TRBV7-9 and TRBJ1-6; TCRdb indicates TRBD1, and absent DNA this call remains unverified. The CDR3 consists of 16 residues. Germline-derived CDR1 and CDR2 are SEHNR and FQNEAQ (reference sequence). The CDR3: CASNYGQGEKNSPLHF.

The genes are TRBV24-1 and TRBJ1-1; the D call from TCRdb, TRBD1, cannot be confirmed without DNA. Germline CDR1 reads KGHDR; CDR2 reads SFDVKD. The CDR3 is made up of 14 amino acids. The CDR3 here is CATREGGRNTEAFF.

The CDR3 loop is CASSRLENEKLFF. The rearrangement joins TRBV7-9 to TRBJ1-4. The CDR3 runs to 13 residues. CDR1 and CDR2 (germline): SEHNR, FQNEAQ (reference sequence).

CDR3: CASSVEGTQNSPLHF. The chain joins TRBV9 to TRBJ1-6; TCRdb names TRBD1, which stays unverified in the absence of DNA. The CDR3 contains 15 residues. From germline, CDR1 is SGDLS and CDR2 YYNGEE.

The chain employs TRBV5-1 and TRBJ2-4; with no DNA, the TCRdb D assignment of TRBD1 cannot be verified. Germline CDR1 SGHRS, CDR2 YFSETQ. The CDR3 has 14 amino acids. The CDR3 sequence is CASSLVAGEDIQYF. Full variable domain (missing parts from reference TRBV5-1 and TRBJ2-4): KAGVTQTPRYLIKTRGQQVTLSCSPISGHRSVSWYQQTPGQGLQFLFEYFSETQRNKGNFPGRFSGRQFSNSRSEMNVSTLELGDSALYLCASSLVAGEDIQYFGAGTRLSVL.

The genes are TRBV10-2 and TRBJ2-3; TCRdb gives TRBD1 as the D gene, but with no DNA this cannot be confirmed. The CDR3 spans 14 residues. The germline CDR1 and CDR2 sequences are WSHSY and SAAADI. The CDR3 reads CASRTGAGTDTQYF.

Here the CDR3 reads CASSSHRGWETQYF. The genes are TRBV7-2 and TRBJ2-5; with no DNA, the TCRdb D assignment of TRBD1 cannot be verified. The CDR3 extends over 14 amino acids. Germline V gene lookup returns CDR1 SGHTA and CDR2 FQGNSA.

V gene TRBV7-6 combines with J gene TRBJ2-2. Germline-derived CDR1 and CDR2 are SGHVS and FNYEAQ. This CDR3 has 14 residues. Here the CDR3 reads CASAELHNTGELFF.

This rearrangement joins TRBV5-5 to TRBJ2-1. The CDR3 covers 11 residues. Germline V gives CDR1 SGHKS, CDR2 YYEKEE (reference sequence). The CDR3 here is CASISGAEQFF.

CDR3 residues: CASSLGVAPTGLSYEQYF. This chain connects TRBV5-1 to TRBJ2-7; TCRdb indicates TRBD1, and absent DNA this call remains unverified. Per germline, CDR1 SGHRS and CDR2 YFSETQ. This CDR3 has 18 residues.